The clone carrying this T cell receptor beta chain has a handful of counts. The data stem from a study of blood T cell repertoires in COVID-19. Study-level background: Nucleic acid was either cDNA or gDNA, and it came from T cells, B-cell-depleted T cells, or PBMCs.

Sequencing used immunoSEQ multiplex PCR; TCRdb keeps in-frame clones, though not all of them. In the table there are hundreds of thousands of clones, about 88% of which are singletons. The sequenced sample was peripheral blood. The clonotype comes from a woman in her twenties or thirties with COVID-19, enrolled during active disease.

CDR3 nucleotides: TGTGCCAGCAGCTTAGCGGACCCCGGGAAGAGCAGAGAGACCCAGTACTTC. Its translation: CASSLADPGKSRETQYF. The rearrangement joins TRBV13 to TRBJ2-5; D is perhaps TRBD2 (5 bases). The CDR3 extends over 17 amino acids. The V and J ends lost 1 base and 4 bases respectively, with 19 bases between them. Germline V gene sequence: CDR1 PRHDT, CDR2 FYEKMQ (reference sequence).